These 31 T cell receptor beta chains were sequenced from one sample in a study of early T cells in non-severe SARS-CoV-2 infection. MiXCR, applied by TCRdb to the 5' RACE reads, yields one record per CDR3 protein. The sample includes more than 65,000 distinct CDR3 sequences, approximately 4.6% of them seen just once. Sequenced here: whole blood, sampled at baseline. Source of these receptors: an adult who was a healthcare worker with PCR-confirmed SARS-CoV-2 infection or an uninfected control (not recorded which). The donor label of this sample is uncertain.

The chain joins TRBV30 to TRBJ2-1, with TRBD1 as a possible D gene (5 bases). This CDR3 comprises 12 residues. V gave up 4 bases and J gave up 8 bases, with 12 bases separating them. Germline loops: CDR1 GTSNPN, CDR2 SVGIG (reference sequence). CDR3 nucleotide sequence: TGTGCCTGGACGACAGATCGATATGAGCAGTTCTTC. It yields the protein CAWTTDRYEQFF.

The rearrangement joins TRBV10-1 to TRBJ2-4; 10 nucleotides agree with TRBD1. Germline V gene lookup returns CDR1 WNHNN and CDR2 SYGVQD (reference sequence). The CDR3 consists of 14 residues. V lost 4 bases to trimming and J lost 10 bases; unmatched junction nucleotides: 7. Here the CDR3 reads CASSVSGQGNIQYF. CDR3 bases: TGCGCCAGCAGTGTCTCGGGACAGGGGAATATTCAGTACTTC.

This clonotype showed up just a few times. The gene calls are TRBV27 and TRBJ1-2; D uncertain. Trimming pared 5 bases from V and 2 bases from J, leaving 12 bases between. Germline CDR1 MNHEY, CDR2 SMNVEV (reference sequence). This CDR3 has 14 residues. The CDR3 loop reads CASSPDTGNYGYTF. The CDR3 DNA is TGTGCCAGCAGTCCAGATACCGGGAACTATGGCTACACCTTC.

Many counts were recorded for this clonotype. This sequence joins TRBV12-3 or TRBV12-4 and TRBJ2-2; no reliable D call. Trimming left V 8 bases short and J 4 bases short, with 14 bases between. The CDR3 contains 14 residues. This CDR3 is CASLLARGTGELFF. CDR3 DNA sequence: TGTGCCAGCCTACTGGCTCGTGGCACCGGGGAGCTGTTTTTT.

The genes are TRBV18 and TRBJ1-6, with D unclear. Germline CDR1 reads KGHSH; CDR2 reads LQKENI. Deletions cut 2 bases from V and 7 bases from J, with 12 bases between. The CDR3 is made up of 15 amino acids. The CDR3 protein is CASSPDPPMNSPLHF. In DNA, the CDR3 is TGTGCCAGCTCACCAGACCCCCCAATGAATTCACCCCTCCACTTT.

This clonotype was recorded many times. This rearrangement joins TRBV29-1 to TRBJ1-1; possible D gene TRBD1, 5 bases. The CDR3 is made up of 13 amino acids. V shed 0 bases and J shed 5 bases, with 10 bases lying between them. Germline loops: CDR1 SQVTM, CDR2 ANQGSEA. The CDR3 is CSVEDGGGTEAFF. CDR3 sequence (DNA): TGCAGCGTTGAAGATGGTGGGGGAACTGAAGCTTTCTTT.

A word on this clonotype: Since a much larger clone is just one base distant, this may be a read error. CDR3 loop: CASGYRSSYEQYF. CDR3 in DNA: TGTGCCAGCGGTTACAGGAGCTCCTACGAGCAGTACTTC. The chain is built from TRBV6-5 and TRBJ2-7, with a weak D call TRBD1 (5 bases). CDR3 length equals 13 residues. The germline gives CDR1 MNHEY, CDR2 SVGAGI.

In nucleotides, the CDR3 is TGTGCCAGTAGCTGGGACAGGATCACCGGGGAGCTGTTTTTT. Encoded protein: CASSWDRITGELFF. This chain uses TRBV19 with TRBJ2-2; 8 nucleotides align to TRBD1. Germline CDR1 LNHDA, CDR2 SQIVND (reference sequence). The CDR3 spans 14 residues. With 6 bases clipped from V and 4 bases from J, the junction kept 4 bases outside the gene matches. The entire variable domain, with the rest obtained from reference TRBV19 and TRBJ2-2, is as follows: DGGITQSPKYLFRKEGQNVTLSCEQNLNHDAMYWYRQDPGQGLRLIYYSQIVNDFQKGDIAEGYSVSREKKESFPLTVTSAQKNPTAFYLCASSWDRITGELFFGEGSRLTVL.

This clonotype was picked up many times. The chain is built from TRBV28 and TRBJ2-7; no reliable D call. This CDR3 is 22 amino acids long. Germline V lookup: CDR1 MDHEN, CDR2 SYDVKM. V gave up 1 base and J gave up 1 base, with 32 bases separating them. This CDR3 is CASSLLSVLSQPLAQVSYEQYF. The DNA of the CDR3 is TGTGCCAGCAGTTTATTAAGTGTGCTCTCCCAACCCCTCGCTCAGGTTTCCTACGAGCAGTACTTC.

The rearrangement uses TRBV7-8 and TRBJ1-1; D is unclear. This CDR3 has 14 amino acids. Germline V gives CDR1 SGHVS, CDR2 FQNEAQ. Between the trimmed V and J ends, which lost 1 base and 1 base, there was a span of 7 bases. This CDR3 reads CASSLVWGNTEAFF. For the CDR3, the DNA is TGTGCCAGCAGCTTAGTATGGGGGAACACTGAAGCTTTCTTT.

The chain joins TRBV25-1 to TRBJ1-1; possible D gene TRBD1, 5 bases. Trimming removed 2 bases at V and 1 base at J, with 11 bases between. This CDR3 comprises 15 residues. Germline-derived CDR1 and CDR2 are MGHDK and SYGVNS. The DNA for the CDR3 is TGTGCCAGCAGTGAACGAGGAGGGGAGAACACTGAAGCTTTCTTT. It translates to CASSERGGENTEAFF.

At least ten counts were recorded for this clonotype. This chain links TRBV5-4 with TRBJ2-3, with 9 bases identical to TRBD2. This CDR3 has 16 amino acids. The germline gives CDR1 SGHNT, CDR2 YYREEE (reference sequence). J gave up 2 bases and V 5 bases, and 9 bases lay outside the gene matches. For the CDR3, the DNA is TGTGCCAGCAGTGCGGGGGGGGCGCTCTACACAGATACGCAGTATTTT. It encodes CASSAGGALYTDTQYF.

This clonotype has at least ten counts. This chain links TRBV6-4 with TRBJ2-3, with D hard to call. This CDR3 comprises 14 residues. V dropped 0 bases and J dropped 3 bases, with 7 bases sitting between them. The germline V gene encodes CDR1 MRHNA and CDR2 SNTAGT. This CDR3 is CASSDSAETDTQYF. The DNA of the CDR3 is TGTGCCAGCAGTGACTCCGCCGAAACAGATACGCAGTATTTT.

The chain combines TRBV12-3 or TRBV12-4 with TRBJ2-1; 10 bases match TRBD2. V was pared by 6 bases and J by 4 bases, with 12 bases of the junction left unmatched. This CDR3 is 17 amino acids long. CDR3 region: CASSSLAGETYYNEQFF. The CDR3 coding sequence is TGTGCCAGCAGCTCCCTAGCGGGGGAGACTTATTACAATGAGCAGTTCTTC.

This clonotype appeared many times. The J gene is TRBJ1-1, the V gene TRBV12-3 or TRBV12-4; D possibly corresponds to TRBD1 (5 bases). The CDR3 is made up of 15 amino acids. Trimming left V 6 bases short and J 4 bases short, with 18 bases between. Here the CDR3 DNA reads TGTGCCAGCAGCCTCGGCGGGGGTGGTTTCACTGAAGCTTTCTTT. Its translation is CASSLGGGGFTEAFF.

Many counts were recorded for this clonotype. The chain employs TRBV20-1 and TRBJ2-7; D gene ambiguous. The length of the CDR3 is 11 residues. V was shortened by 6 bases and J by 7 bases, with 13 bases between the two germline ends. Germline V gene sequence: CDR1 DFQATT, CDR2 SNEGSKA (reference sequence). The CDR3 sequence is CSARVGWEQYF. The CDR3 nucleotides are TGCAGTGCGCGAGTAGGTTGGGAGCAGTACTTC.

This clonotype was seen at least ten times. The gene calls are TRBV5-5 and TRBJ1-4, with a weak D call TRBD1 (5 bases). Per germline, CDR1 SGHKS and CDR2 YYEKEE (reference sequence). V was pared by 1 base and J by 8 bases, with 12 bases between. This CDR3 spans 14 amino acids. The CDR3 region is CASSLRQGREKLFF. DNA of the CDR3: TGTGCCAGCAGCTTGAGGCAGGGACGGGAAAAACTGTTTTTT.

There are many counts of this clonotype. The V gene is TRBV9, the J gene TRBJ2-1; D is possibly TRBD2 (6 bases). The CDR3 runs 17 residues. Deletions cut 0 bases from V and 0 bases from J, with 13 bases between. Germline CDR1 reads SGDLS; CDR2 reads YYNGEE. The CDR3 reads CASSVGDSSSSYNEQFF. The CDR3 nucleotides are TGTGCCAGCAGCGTAGGGGACTCCTCGAGCTCCTACAATGAGCAGTTCTTC.

Concerning this clonotype: Mismatch with germline at one junction end may stem from a read error. CDR3 coding DNA: TGTGCTAGCAGCCCGGGACTAGCGGCTAATGAGCAGTTCTTC. This encodes CASSPGLAANEQFF. The V gene is TRBV7-7, the J gene TRBJ2-1, with 11 nucleotides matching TRBD2. Germline CDR1 is SSHAT and CDR2 is FNYEAQ (reference sequence). The CDR3 is made up of 14 amino acids.

This clonotype turned up a few times. V gene TRBV19 combines with J gene TRBJ2-3; D possibly corresponds to TRBD2 (5 bases). Trimming took off 6 bases at V and 1 base at J, with 5 bases between the two ends. This CDR3 is 12 amino acids long. Looked up from germline, CDR1 is LNHDA and CDR2 is SQIVND (reference sequence). CDR3 residues: CASRRGTDTQYF. The CDR3 DNA is TGTGCCAGTAGGCGGGGCACAGATACGCAGTATTTT.

CDR3 protein: CASSLRDRAPDTQYF. CDR3 sequence (DNA): TGTGCCAGCAGCCTCCGGGACAGGGCCCCAGATACGCAGTATTTT. The chain recombines TRBV7-8 with TRBJ2-3; 9 bases fit TRBD1. The germline gives CDR1 SGHVS, CDR2 FQNEAQ. The CDR3 is 15 amino acids. Unmatched junction bases numbered 7, after V lost 5 bases and J lost 4 bases. The full variable domain, in which reference TRBV7-8 and TRBJ2-3 provide the parts outside the CDR3, is GAGVSQSPRYKVAKRGQDVALRCDPISGHVSLFWYQQALGQGPEFLTYFQNEAQLDKSGLPSDRFFAERPEGSVSTLKIQRTQQEDSAVYLCASSLRDRAPDTQYFGPGTRLTVL.

The table lists this clonotype with many counts. This chain joins TRBV30 and TRBJ2-1; 9 bases fit TRBD2. Germline CDR1 reads GTSNPN; CDR2 reads SVGIG (reference sequence). The CDR3 spans 15 residues. The junction had 2 bases not matched to a gene; V was cut back by 0 bases and J by 2 bases. The CDR3 sequence is CAWSVGGGAYNEQFF. The CDR3 nucleotides read TGTGCCTGGAGTGTAGGCGGGGGGGCCTACAATGAGCAGTTCTTC.

V usage is TRBV3-1 and J usage is TRBJ2-2; weak D call: TRBD2 (6 bases). V lost 3 bases to trimming and J lost 0 bases, with 8 bases between them. The CDR3 is made up of 15 amino acids. From germline, CDR1 is LGHDT and CDR2 YNNKEL (reference sequence). DNA for the CDR3: TGTGCCAGCAGCCACGGGGGTACGAACACCGGGGAGCTGTTTTTT. Translation: CASSHGGTNTGELFF.

This clonotype was seen ten or more times. J is TRBJ1-2 and V is TRBV7-6; D gene uncertain. The CDR3 runs 12 residues. CDR1 is SGHVS, CDR2 FNYEAQ, per germline. Trimming cost V 5 bases and J 7 bases, with 11 bases left between them. CDR3: CASSQPNGGYTF. CDR3 DNA: TGTGCCAGCAGCCAGCCGAACGGTGGCTACACCTTC.

This clonotype occurred a few times. The chain employs TRBV11-1 and TRBJ2-1, with 9 bases that match TRBD1. V was pared by 3 bases and J by 4 bases, with 4 bases of the junction left unmatched. From germline, CDR1 is SGHAT and CDR2 FQDESV (reference sequence). The CDR3 loop spans 15 amino acids. Written as DNA, the CDR3 is TGTGCCAGCAGCTTCGGACAGGGGATATACAATGAGCAGTTCTTC. The encoded protein is CASSFGQGIYNEQFF.

The sample holds a few counts of this clonotype. V usage is TRBV12-3 or TRBV12-4 and J usage is TRBJ2-7; the match to TRBD1 covers 9 bases. The CDR3 totals 16 residues. Trimming at V came to 6 bases and at J to 2 bases, leaving 11 bases not matched to a gene. Here the CDR3 reads CASSATTGTGTYEQYF. CDR3 nucleotide sequence: TGTGCCAGCAGCGCAACCACCGGGACAGGGACCTACGAGCAGTACTTC.

This clonotype was detected only a few times. The J gene is TRBJ1-5, the V gene TRBV2, with D possibly TRBD1 on 5 matching bases. V was shortened by 3 bases and J by 4 bases, with 13 bases between the two germline ends. The germline V gene has CDR1 SNHLY and CDR2 FYNNEI. This CDR3 region has 15 residues. CDR3 protein: CASSDMGRPNQPQHF. DNA for the CDR3: TGTGCCAGCAGTGATATGGGGCGACCGAATCAGCCCCAGCATTTT.

This clonotype was picked up a small number of times. The V gene is TRBV10-3, the J gene TRBJ2-7; D is possibly TRBD1 (6 bases). V shed 6 bases and J shed 2 bases, with 11 bases lying between them. The CDR3 runs 13 residues. Looked up from germline, CDR1 is ENHRY and CDR2 is SYGVKD. In DNA, the CDR3 is TGTGCCATCAGGGGGGACACCCCCTACGAGCAGTACTTC. Translated, it gives CAIRGDTPYEQYF.

The rearrangement links TRBV12-3 or TRBV12-4 to TRBJ1-5; weak D call: TRBD1 (5 bases). V dropped 4 bases and J dropped 4 bases, with 17 bases sitting between them. The CDR3 is 16 residues long. Written as DNA, the CDR3 is TGTGCCAGCAGTTGGGGTGACAGTAGCCAGAATCAGCCCCAGCATTTT. Translated, it gives CASSWGDSSQNQPQHF.

The chain links TRBV10-1 to TRBJ1-1, with unresolved D. The CDR3 consists of 14 residues. Germline CDR1 is WNHNN and CDR2 is SYGVQD (reference sequence). Between the trimmed V and J ends, which lost 4 bases and 0 bases, there was a span of 9 bases. The CDR3 spells CASSGDPMNTEAFF. In nucleotides, the CDR3 is TGCGCCAGCAGTGGGGATCCTATGAACACTGAAGCTTTCTTT.

CDR3 in DNA: TGTGCCAGCTCCGGGGGGACAGTCGTAACCGGGGAGCTGTTTTTT. It yields the protein CASSGGTVVTGELFF. The chain has TRBV12-3 or TRBV12-4 and TRBJ2-2; D is tentatively TRBD1 or TRBD2 (7 bases each). V lost 8 bases to trimming and J lost 5 bases, with 18 bases between them. The CDR3 is made up of 15 amino acids.